Sequencing of this T cell receptor (beta chain) was carried out in a study of glioma-infiltrating T cells after dendritic cell vaccination. Regarding time point: after dendritic cell vaccination, including at tumor progression/relapse. The V gene's germline CDR1 is SGHDT and CDR2 YYEEEE. With 0 bases removed from V and 0 bases from J, the gap between germline ends came to 9 bases. The CDR3 sequence is 15 residues long. Generated by immunoSEQ multiplex PCR, the TCRdb table keeps only in-frame clones and is missing some. This sample carries about 65,000 clones, roughly 86% of them seen once, and the ten largest clones take around a tenth.

This sample comprised blood, obtained after dendritic cell vaccination. J is TRBJ1-1 and V is TRBV5-6, with D hard to call. The sequence derives from a human donor with glioblastoma. This chain's CDR3 is CASSLGQALNTEAFF. CDR3 in DNA: TGTGCCAGCAGCTTGGGACAAGCCCTGAACACTGAAGCTTTCTTT.